These T cell receptor beta chains were read from a single sample in a study of CD8 T cells in Susac syndrome. A single record per CDR3 protein comes from TCRdb applying MiXCR to the immunoSEQ multiplex PCR reads. The table has about 250,000 distinct CDR3 sequences, 90% to 95% seen once. The sequencing sample was made of CD4+ T cells from PBMCs. The origin of the receptors is a human donor with multiple sclerosis. Both conserved end residues are part of each CDR3. The D gene is left open where the match is weak. Not every row has a clone size; where given, it reads once, few, many or a size class.

v_gene	j_gene	abundance	d_gene	CDR3nt	CDR3aa
TRBV28	TRBJ2-2	.	TRBD2	TGTGCCAGCCAATTGAGCGGGGGGGTGTACAGCGGGGAGCTGTTTTTT	CASQLSGGVYSGELFF
TRBV5-1	TRBJ1-5	.	.	TGCGCCAGCAGCTTGGGCCCGATTAGCAATCAGCCCCAGCATTTT	CASSLGPISNQPQHF
TRBV20-1	TRBJ2-3	once	.	TGCAGTGGGGTAGGAGGGACACCAAGCACAGATACGCAGTATTTT	CSGVGGTPSTDTQYF
TRBV20-1	TRBJ1-5	.	TRBD1	TGCAGTGCTAGATCGGGCAGGGGGCTGTTTCAGCCCCAGCATTTT	CSARSGRGLFQPQHF
TRBV6-6	TRBJ1-5	.	TRBD1	TGTGCCAGCAGTCAAAAGACAGGGTTACGTTATCAGCCCCAGCATTTT	CASSQKTGLRYQPQHF
TRBV5-1	TRBJ1-1	.	TRBD1	TGCGCCAGCAGCCCCGGGACAGCGACCTTGAACACTGAAGCTTTCTTT	CASSPGTATLNTEAFF
TRBV5-6	TRBJ2-1	.	TRBD1	TGTGCCAGCAGCTTCGACAGGGGGGGCGATGAGCAGTTCTTC	CASSFDRGGDEQFF
TRBV7-3	TRBJ2-3	.	TRBD1	TGTGCCAGCAGCTCTTACGACGGACAGGGGGAAACGCAGTATTTT	CASSSYDGQGETQYF
TRBV3-1	TRBJ2-4	.	.	TGTGCCAGCAGCCAAGAGGTCGATCGTCGAAACATTCAGTACTTC	CASSQEVDRRNIQYF
TRBV20-1	TRBJ2-3	few	.	TGCAGTGCTAGAGGCGGCACAGATACGCAGTATTTT	CSARGGTDTQYF
TRBV7-2	TRBJ1-1	.	.	TGTGCCAGCGCCCTAGGACCGAACACTGAAGCTTTCTTT	CASALGPNTEAFF
TRBV19	TRBJ2-5	.	TRBD2	TGTGCCAGTAGTCCGCTAGCGGGAGGTGGAGCCCAGTACTTC	CASSPLAGGGAQYF
TRBV5-1	TRBJ2-6	.	.	TGCGCCAGCAGCCCCAGGGACCCTGGGGCCAACGTCCTGACTTTC	CASSPRDPGANVLTF
TRBV24-1	TRBJ2-2	.	.	TGTGCCACCAGAAGCCGGGCCAACACCGGGGAGCTGTTTTTT	CATRSRANTGELFF
TRBV7-3	TRBJ2-3	.	TRBD2	TGTGCCAGCAGCTCCCAGGGCGGGAGCGGCACAGATACGCAGTATTTT	CASSSQGGSGTDTQYF
TRBV20-1	TRBJ2-7	.	.	TGCAGTGCTAGTGGTCCGGGATACCTCTACGAGCAGTACTTC	CSASGPGYLYEQYF
TRBV5-1	TRBJ1-2	.	TRBD1	TGCGCCAGCAGCCAGACGGACAGGGGACGTGGCTACACCTTC	CASSQTDRGRGYTF
TRBV7-6	TRBJ1-4	.	.	TGTGCCAGCAGCACCCGGGGATTCGCTGAAAAACTGTTTTTT	CASSTRGFAEKLFF
TRBV6-5	TRBJ1-1	.	TRBD1	TGTGCCAGCAGTTCCTCAGGGGGCGCAGGGACTGAAGCTTTCTTT	CASSSSGGAGTEAFF
TRBV30	TRBJ2-7	once	TRBD1	TGTGCCTGGCTAACAGGGGCGAACGAGCAGTACTTC	CAWLTGANEQYF
TRBV18	TRBJ1-5	.	TRBD1	TGTGCCAGCTCACCTGGCCAGGGGGATAGGAGCAATCAGCCCCAGCATTTT	CASSPGQGDRSNQPQHF
TRBV20-1	TRBJ2-3	.	.	TGCAGTGCTAGATGGGACGGGATCGTGACAGATACGCAGTATTTT	CSARWDGIVTDTQYF
TRBV5-1	TRBJ2-1	.	.	TGCGCCAGCAGCGCCCTAGGGCGGACCAACAATGAGCAGTTCTTC	CASSALGRTNNEQFF
TRBV5-1	TRBJ2-6	once	TRBD1	TGCGCCAGCAGCCGAGGACAGGGGTTCAGCTCTGGGGCCAACGTCCTGACTTTC	CASSRGQGFSSGANVLTF
TRBV27	TRBJ1-5	few	.	TGTGCCAGCAGTCCGGGGTATAGCAATCAGCCCCAGCATTTT	CASSPGYSNQPQHF
TRBV28	TRBJ2-7	.	.	TGTGCCAGCACCCCCGGGGGCCCCTCGTCCGAGCAGTACTTC	CASTPGGPSSEQYF
TRBV14	TRBJ1-2	.	.	TGTGCCAGCAGCCAAGAGGCACAGGGTAAAAGCTACACCTTC	CASSQEAQGKSYTF
TRBV5-1	TRBJ2-5	.	.	TGCGCCAGCAGCTTGGGGGGGCCTCGAGAGGGGACCCAGTACTTC	CASSLGGPREGTQYF
TRBV5-1	TRBJ1-2	.	.	TGCGCCAGCAGCTTGGTGGGCAGCTATGGCTACACCTTC	CASSLVGSYGYTF
TRBV3-1	TRBJ2-6	once	.	TGTGCCAGCAGCCAAGAGGGCCTCTCTGGGGCCAACGTCCTGACTTTC	CASSQEGLSGANVLTF
TRBV30	TRBJ1-1	.	.	TGTGCCTGGAGTGTTTGGGGTAACACTGAAGCTTTCTTT	CAWSVWGNTEAFF
TRBV9	TRBJ1-4	.	.	TGTGCCAGCAGCGTAGATCCAACTAATGAAAAACTGTTTTTT	CASSVDPTNEKLFF
TRBV3-1	TRBJ2-2	once	TRBD2	TGTGCCAGCAGCCAATTAGCGGGGGGATCCGGGGAGCTGTTTTTT	CASSQLAGGSGELFF
TRBV6-1	TRBJ2-5	.	.	TGTGCCAGCAGGGTGAATAGGGGGATTAAGTACCAAGAGACCCAGTACTTC	CASRVNRGIKYQETQYF
TRBV19	TRBJ2-3	.	TRBD2	TGTGCCAGCCGCGAGGCGGGGGGCCGCACAGATACGCAGTATTTT	CASREAGGRTDTQYF
TRBV7-9	TRBJ1-4	.	.	TGTGCCAGCACCTCCGGGGCTACTAATGAAAAACTGTTTTTT	CASTSGATNEKLFF
TRBV7-9	TRBJ1-2	.	.	TGTGCCAGCAGCGCAGGACAGATTTATGGCTACACCTTC	CASSAGQIYGYTF
TRBV5-1	TRBJ2-3	.	.	TGCGCCAGCAGCTTGGAGGGTCGGCTATCGGATACGCAGTATTTT	CASSLEGRLSDTQYF
TRBV27	TRBJ2-2	.	.	TGTGCCAGCAGAAGTAAGGAGGGGAACACCGGGGAGCTGTTTTTT	CASRSKEGNTGELFF
TRBV10-3	TRBJ2-5	.	TRBD2	TGTGCCATCAGTGCCGTGGGGACTACCCAAGAGACCCAGTACTTC	CAISAVGTTQETQYF
TRBV5-1	TRBJ2-2	once	TRBD1	TGCGCCAGCAGCTTGGTACAGGGGGCGAACACCGGGGAGCTGTTTTTT	CASSLVQGANTGELFF
TRBV27	TRBJ1-1	.	.	TGTGCCAGCAAAAAGGGACAAGAAGCTTTCTTT	CASKKGQEAFF
TRBV5-1	TRBJ1-2	once	TRBD1	TGCGCCAGCAGCCTGACGGGGACAGTTTATGGCTACACCTTC	CASSLTGTVYGYTF
TRBV9	TRBJ1-3	.	.	TGTGCCAGCAGCGCCGGGACATTCGGAAACACCATATATTTT	CASSAGTFGNTIYF
TRBV2	TRBJ2-7	.	.	TGTGCCAGCAAAACTACAGGGCTTAGCTCCTACGAGCAGTACTTC	CASKTTGLSSYEQYF
TRBV7-7	TRBJ2-1	.	TRBD2	TGTGCCAGCAGCTTAGGGGCGGGACTAGCTTACTACAATGAGCAGTTCTTC	CASSLGAGLAYYNEQFF
TRBV18	TRBJ2-2	once	.	TGTGCCAGCTCACCTCTAGGGACACAGAACACCGGGGAGCTGTTTTTT	CASSPLGTQNTGELFF
TRBV29-1	TRBJ1-1	few	.	TGCAGCGTTGATTCCAGGAGTGAAGCTTTCTTT	CSVDSRSEAFF
TRBV7-2	TRBJ2-1	.	TRBD2	TGTGCCAGCAGCTCACCACTAGCGGGGCCTACCGAGCAGTTCTTC	CASSSPLAGPTEQFF
TRBV7-3	TRBJ2-2	.	TRBD2	TGTGCCAGCAGCCCCCTAGCGGGGCCGAACACCGGGGAGCTGTTTTTT	CASSPLAGPNTGELFF
TRBV28	TRBJ2-3	.	.	TGTGCCAGCAGTCGACAGCTCGGCTACACAGATACGCAGTATTTT	CASSRQLGYTDTQYF
TRBV19	TRBJ1-1	.	.	TGTGCCAGTAGTATAGTAGGAGGGGATATCAACACTGAAGCTTTCTTT	CASSIVGGDINTEAFF
TRBV7-9	TRBJ1-5	.	.	TGTGCCAGCAGCGCGGCAGGGGCCCTTAATCAGCCCCAGCATTTT	CASSAAGALNQPQHF